A single sample is the source of the 3 T cell receptor beta chains below, sequenced in a study of beta chain features in type 1 diabetes. Findings and caveats of the study: Across all four CD4+ subsets, people with type 1 diabetes showed modestly shorter TCRB CDR3s.

The antigens of these receptors remain unknown. The whole isolated RNA underwent reverse transcription, so sequencing captured expressed TCRB transcripts. Libraries were prepared by immunoSEQ multiplex PCR; TCRdb keeps only in-frame clonotypes and omits some of them. This sample carries under 300,000 clones, roughly a quarter of them seen once, and the ten largest clones take 0.012%. The sample was naive CD4+ T cells from blood. Receptors were obtained from a woman in her 30s with type 1 diabetes.

This clone appeared a few times. This chain links TRBV30 with TRBJ2-7; D not certain. Germline CDR1 and CDR2: GTSNPN and SVGIG (reference sequence). The CDR3 contains 13 residues. V lost 0 bases and J 2 bases, leaving 8 bases between the germline ends. The CDR3 spells CAWSVQVPYEQYF. The CDR3, as DNA: TGTGCCTGGAGTGTTCAGGTCCCCTACGAGCAGTACTTC.

This clone was detected only once. The chain employs TRBV2 and TRBJ1-3, with D perhaps TRBD1 (5 bases). Germline V CDR1 and CDR2: SNHLY, FYNNEI. The CDR3 has 14 residues. Deletions cut 1 base from V and 6 bases from J, with 10 bases between. In DNA form, the CDR3 reads TGTGCCAGCAGTGAAGATGGGACTCCAAACACCATATATTTT. Amino acid sequence: CASSEDGTPNTIYF.

The chain employs TRBV29-1 and TRBJ2-1, with D possibly matching TRBD1 (6 bases). Per germline, CDR1 SQVTM and CDR2 ANQGSEA. This CDR3 region has 14 residues. Trimming took 8 bases from V and 3 from J, leaving 17 bases between them. CDR3 in amino acids: CSTRTAAFYNEQFF. The CDR3 DNA reads as TGCAGCACCCGGACAGCAGCTTTCTACAATGAGCAGTTCTTC.